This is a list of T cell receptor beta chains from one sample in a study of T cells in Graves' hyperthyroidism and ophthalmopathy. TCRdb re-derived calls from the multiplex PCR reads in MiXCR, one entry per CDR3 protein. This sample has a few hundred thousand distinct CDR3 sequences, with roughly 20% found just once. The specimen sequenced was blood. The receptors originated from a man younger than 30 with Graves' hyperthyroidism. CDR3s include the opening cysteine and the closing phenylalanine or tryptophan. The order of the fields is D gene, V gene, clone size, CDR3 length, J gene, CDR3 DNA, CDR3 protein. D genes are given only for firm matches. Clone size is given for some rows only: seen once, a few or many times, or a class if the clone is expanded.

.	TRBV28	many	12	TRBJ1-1	TGTGCCACCGGGAGTTTGGCCACTGAAGCTTTCTTT	CATGSLATEAFF
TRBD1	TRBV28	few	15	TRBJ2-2	TGTGCCAGCAGTCTTGGGACAGGGCACACCGGGGAGCTGTTTTTT	CASSLGTGHTGELFF
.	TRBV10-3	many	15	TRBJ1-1	TGTGCCATCAGTGAGTCTCCGGGTTCGGACACTGAAGCTTTCTTT	CAISESPGSDTEAFF
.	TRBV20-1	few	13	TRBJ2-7	TGCAGTGCTAGTTCCCAGGTAAACTACGAGCAGTACTTC	CSASSQVNYEQYF
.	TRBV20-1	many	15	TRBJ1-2	TGCAGTGCTAGAGGCGGCTGGCGGGAGTCCTATGGCTACACTTTC	CSARGGWRESYGYTF
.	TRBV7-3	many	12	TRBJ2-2	TGTGCCAGCAGCTTACTCACCGGGGAGCTGTTTTTT	CASSLLTGELFF
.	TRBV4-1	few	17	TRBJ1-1	TGCGCCAGCAGCCCTCAGCCGGGCAGGAGAGTGAACACTGAAGCTTTCTTT	CASSPQPGRRVNTEAFF
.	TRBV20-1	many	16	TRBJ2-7	TGCAGTGCAAAGGGAGGCTCGCGGGGAAGCTCCTACGAGCAGTACTTC	CSAKGGSRGSSYEQYF
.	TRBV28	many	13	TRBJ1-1	TGTGCCAGCAGTTTAATGAGGAACACTGAAGCTTTCTTT	CASSLMRNTEAFF
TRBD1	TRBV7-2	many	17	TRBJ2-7	TGTGCCAGCAGCTTAGCCCCTGAGGACAGGGATCCCTACGAGCAGTACTTC	CASSLAPEDRDPYEQYF
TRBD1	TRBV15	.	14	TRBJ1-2	TGTGCCACCGCGACAGGGGGTATCGGCTATGGCTACACCTTC	CATATGGIGYGYTF
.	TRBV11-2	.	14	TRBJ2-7	TGTGCCAGCAGCTTGAGTGTCGGAGGCTACGAGCAGTACTTC	CASSLSVGGYEQYF
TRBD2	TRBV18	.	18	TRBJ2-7	TGTGCCAGCTCACCATCCGAAGTAGCGGGGGCCGGGATTTACGAGCAGTACTTC	CASSPSEVAGAGIYEQYF
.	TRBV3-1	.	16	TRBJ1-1	TGTGCCAGCAGCCAAGATAGGGGCGGCAGGGTGACTGAAGCTTTCTTT	CASSQDRGGRVTEAFF
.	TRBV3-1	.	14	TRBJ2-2	TGTGCCAGCAGCCGAACTGGGTCCGCCGGGGAGCTGTTTTTT	CASSRTGSAGELFF
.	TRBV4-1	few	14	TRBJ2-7	TGCGCCAGCAGCCAAGATCCCATCGACTACGAGCAGTACTTC	CASSQDPIDYEQYF
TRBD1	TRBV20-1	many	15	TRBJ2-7	TGCAGTGCTAGACTTACAGGGGGCCTCTCCTACGAGCAGTACTTC	CSARLTGGLSYEQYF
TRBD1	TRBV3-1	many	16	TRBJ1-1	TGTGCCAGCAGCCCGCGGACAGGGGACTTTGGGACTGAAGCTTTCTTT	CASSPRTGDFGTEAFF
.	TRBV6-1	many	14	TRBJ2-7	TGTGCCAGCAGTGAAGCTGACGGAAACTACGAGCAGTACTTC	CASSEADGNYEQYF
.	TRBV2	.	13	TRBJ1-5	TGTGCCAGCAGCAAAGAGGAGAATCAGCCCCAGCATTTT	CASSKEENQPQHF
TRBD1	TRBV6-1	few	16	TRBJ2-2	TGTGCCAGCAGCCTCGGGGCAGGGACAGTCACCGGGGAGCTGTTTTTT	CASSLGAGTVTGELFF
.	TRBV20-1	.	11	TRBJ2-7	TGCAGTGCCCCGATCATCCACGAGCAGTACTTC	CSAPIIHEQYF
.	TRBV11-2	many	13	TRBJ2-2	TGTGCCAGCAGCTTAGTTCTCACCGGGGAGCTGTTTTTT	CASSLVLTGELFF
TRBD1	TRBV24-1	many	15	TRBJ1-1	TGTGCCACCAGTGATTATCAGGGACAGGGGGATGAAGCTTTCTTT	CATSDYQGQGDEAFF
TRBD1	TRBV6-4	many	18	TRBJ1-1	TGTGCCAGCAGCGACCCGGGACAGGGGTTGGGGATGAACACTGAAGCTTTCTTT	CASSDPGQGLGMNTEAFF
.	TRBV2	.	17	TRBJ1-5	TGTGCCAGCAGTGGTAGTGGGCTCTCGTCTGGCAATCAGCCCCAGCATTTT	CASSGSGLSSGNQPQHF
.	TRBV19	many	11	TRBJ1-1	TGTGCCAGTAGCCCCGGGACTGAAGCTTTCTTT	CASSPGTEAFF
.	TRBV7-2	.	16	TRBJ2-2	TGTGCCAGCAGCTTAGCATGGCTAACGAACACCGGGGAGCTGTTTTTT	CASSLAWLTNTGELFF
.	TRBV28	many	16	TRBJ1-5	TGTGCCAGCAGCCCGCACCTGACCCTGGGAAATCAGCCCCAGCATTTT	CASSPHLTLGNQPQHF
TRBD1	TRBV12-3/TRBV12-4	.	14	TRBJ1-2	TGTGCCAGCAGTCCCGGGGGACAGGGGTATGGCTACACCTTC	CASSPGGQGYGYTF
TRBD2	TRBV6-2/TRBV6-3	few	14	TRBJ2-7	TGTGCCAGCAGAGGGCAGGTAGCGGGCTACGAGCAGTACTTC	CASRGQVAGYEQYF
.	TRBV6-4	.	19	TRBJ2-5	TGTGCCAGCACCTTTACGGTACAGGGAGCCACATCGTACCAAGAGACCCAGTACTTC	CASTFTVQGATSYQETQYF
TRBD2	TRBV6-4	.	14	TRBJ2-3	TGTGCCAGCAGTGAGCGGGGGGGACCAGATACGCAGTATTTT	CASSERGGPDTQYF
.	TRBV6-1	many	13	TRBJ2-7	TGTGCCAGCAGTGAACAATCCAGGTCCGAGCAGTACTTC	CASSEQSRSEQYF
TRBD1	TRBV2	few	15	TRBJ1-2	TGTGCCAGCACCAAGGAGGGGGCTAATAACTATGGCTACACCTTC	CASTKEGANNYGYTF
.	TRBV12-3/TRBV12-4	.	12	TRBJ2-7	TGTGCCAGCAGGGGGGATGGGTACGAGCAGTACTTC	CASRGDGYEQYF
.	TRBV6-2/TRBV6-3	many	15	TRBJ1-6	TGTGCCAGCAGAGGGACGACAGAGGGAGGATCACCCCTCCACTTT	CASRGTTEGGSPLHF
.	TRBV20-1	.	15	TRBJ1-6	TGCAGTGCTAGAGCCCTGCGCTCCTATAATTCACCCCTCCACTTT	CSARALRSYNSPLHF
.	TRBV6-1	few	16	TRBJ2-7	TGCGCCAGCAGCCAAGCTAAAGGGGCGAGCTCCTACGAGCAGTACTTC	CASSQAKGASSYEQYF
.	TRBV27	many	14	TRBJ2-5	TGTGCCAGTGGGGGGCGGGACGGACAAGAGACCCAGTACTTC	CASGGRDGQETQYF